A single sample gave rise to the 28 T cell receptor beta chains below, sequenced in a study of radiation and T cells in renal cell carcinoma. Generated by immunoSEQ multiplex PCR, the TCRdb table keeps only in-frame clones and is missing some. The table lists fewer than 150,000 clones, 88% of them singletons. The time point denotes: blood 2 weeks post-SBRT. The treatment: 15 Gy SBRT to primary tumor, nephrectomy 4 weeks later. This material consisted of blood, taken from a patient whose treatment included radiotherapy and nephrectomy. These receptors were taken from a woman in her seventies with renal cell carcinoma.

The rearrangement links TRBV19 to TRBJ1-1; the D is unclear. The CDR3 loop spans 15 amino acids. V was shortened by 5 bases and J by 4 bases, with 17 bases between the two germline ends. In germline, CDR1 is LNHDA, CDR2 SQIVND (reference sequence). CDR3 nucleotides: TGTGCCAGTAGTCCGGATCCTCCGCCGGGCACTGAAGCTTTCTTT. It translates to CASSPDPPPGTEAFF.

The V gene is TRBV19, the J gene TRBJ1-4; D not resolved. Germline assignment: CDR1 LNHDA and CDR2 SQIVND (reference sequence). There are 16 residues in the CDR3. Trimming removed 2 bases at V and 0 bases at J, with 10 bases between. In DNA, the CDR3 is TGTGCCAGTAGTATACCCCGGGGAGCAACTAATGAAAAACTGTTTTTT. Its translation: CASSIPRGATNEKLFF. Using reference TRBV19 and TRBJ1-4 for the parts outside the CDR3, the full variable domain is DGGITQSPKYLFRKEGQNVTLSCEQNLNHDAMYWYRQDPGQGLRLIYYSQIVNDFQKGDIAEGYSVSREKKESFPLTVTSAQKNPTAFYLCASSIPRGATNEKLFFGSGTQLSVL.

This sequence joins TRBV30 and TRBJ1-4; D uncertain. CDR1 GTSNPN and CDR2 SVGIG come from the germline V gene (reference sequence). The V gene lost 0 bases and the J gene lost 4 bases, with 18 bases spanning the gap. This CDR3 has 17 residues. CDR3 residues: CAWSVGMGSAVNEKLFF. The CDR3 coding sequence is TGTGCCTGGAGTGTGGGGATGGGCAGCGCCGTTAATGAAAAACTGTTTTTT.

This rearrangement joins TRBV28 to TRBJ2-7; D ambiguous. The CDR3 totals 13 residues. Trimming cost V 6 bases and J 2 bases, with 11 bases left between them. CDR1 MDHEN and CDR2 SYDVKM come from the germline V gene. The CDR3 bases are TGTGCCAGCAGAACGGCCCCAACCTACGAGCAGTACTTC. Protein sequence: CASRTAPTYEQYF.

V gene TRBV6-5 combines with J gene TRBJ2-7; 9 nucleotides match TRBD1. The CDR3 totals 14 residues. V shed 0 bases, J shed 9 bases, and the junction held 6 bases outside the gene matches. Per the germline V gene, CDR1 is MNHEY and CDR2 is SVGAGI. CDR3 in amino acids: CASSYSQQGARQYF. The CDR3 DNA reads TGTGCCAGCAGTTACTCTCAACAGGGGGCGCGGCAGTACTTC.

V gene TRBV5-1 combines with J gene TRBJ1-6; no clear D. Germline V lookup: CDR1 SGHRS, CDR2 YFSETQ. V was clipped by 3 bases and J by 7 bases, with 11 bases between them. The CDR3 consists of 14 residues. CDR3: CASSSGVKNSPLHF. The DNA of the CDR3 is TGCGCCAGCAGCTCCGGGGTCAAAAATTCACCCCTCCACTTT.

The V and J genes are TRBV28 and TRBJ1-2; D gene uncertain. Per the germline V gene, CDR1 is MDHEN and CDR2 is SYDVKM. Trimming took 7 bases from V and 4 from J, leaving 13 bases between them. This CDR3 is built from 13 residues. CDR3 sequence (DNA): TGTGCCAGCATCCCGATGTCGGGCTATGGCTACACCTTC. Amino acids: CASIPMSGYGYTF.

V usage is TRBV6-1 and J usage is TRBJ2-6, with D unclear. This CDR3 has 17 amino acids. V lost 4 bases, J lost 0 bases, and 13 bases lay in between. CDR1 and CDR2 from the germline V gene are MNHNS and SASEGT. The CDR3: CASSVQKTNSGANVLTF. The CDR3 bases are TGTGCCAGCAGTGTACAGAAAACTAACTCTGGGGCCAACGTCCTGACTTTC.

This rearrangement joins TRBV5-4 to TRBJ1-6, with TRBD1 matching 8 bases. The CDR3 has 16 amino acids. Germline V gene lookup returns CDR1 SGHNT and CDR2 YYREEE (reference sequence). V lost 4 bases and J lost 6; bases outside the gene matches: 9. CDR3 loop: CASSADLGQANSPLHF. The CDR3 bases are TGTGCCAGCAGCGCAGATTTGGGACAGGCTAATTCACCCCTCCACTTT.

The CDR3 region is CASSYSMIYGSYEQYF. The DNA for the CDR3 is TGTGCCAGCAGTTACTCGATGATTTACGGATCCTACGAGCAGTACTTC. This chain links TRBV6-6 with TRBJ2-7; D call uncertain. Germline-derived CDR1 and CDR2 are MNHNY and SVGAGI (reference sequence). V gave up 0 bases and J gave up 1 base, with 13 bases separating them. The CDR3 sequence is 16 residues long.

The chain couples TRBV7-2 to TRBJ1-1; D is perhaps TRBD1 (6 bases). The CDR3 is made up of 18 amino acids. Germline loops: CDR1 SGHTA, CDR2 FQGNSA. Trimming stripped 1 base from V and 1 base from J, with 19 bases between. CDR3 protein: CASSLDGQGIRRNTEAFF. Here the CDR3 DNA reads TGTGCCAGCAGCTTAGACGGGCAGGGGATTCGGAGGAACACTGAAGCTTTCTTT.

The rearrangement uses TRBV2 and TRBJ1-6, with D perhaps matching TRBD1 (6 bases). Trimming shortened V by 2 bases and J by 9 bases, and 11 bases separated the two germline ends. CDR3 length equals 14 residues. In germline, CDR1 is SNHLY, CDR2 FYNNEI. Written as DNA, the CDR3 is TGTGCCAGCAGTGAAAGACCAGGGGCTTCACCCCTCCACTTT. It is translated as CASSERPGASPLHF.

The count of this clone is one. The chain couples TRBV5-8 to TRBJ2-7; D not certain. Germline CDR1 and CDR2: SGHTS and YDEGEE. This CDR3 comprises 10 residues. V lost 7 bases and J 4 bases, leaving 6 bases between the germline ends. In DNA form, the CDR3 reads TGTGCCAGCGGGGTGTACGAGCAGTACTTC. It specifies CASGVYEQYF. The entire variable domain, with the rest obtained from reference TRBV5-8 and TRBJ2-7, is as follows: EAGVTQSPTHLIKTRGQQATLRCSPISGHTSVYWYQQALGLGLQFLLWYDEGEERNRGNFPPRFSGRQFPNYSSELNVNALELEDSALYLCASGVYEQYFGPGTRLTVT.

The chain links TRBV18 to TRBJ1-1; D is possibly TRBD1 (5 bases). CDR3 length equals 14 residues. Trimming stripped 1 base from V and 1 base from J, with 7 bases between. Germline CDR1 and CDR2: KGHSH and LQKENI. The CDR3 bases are TGTGCCAGCTCACCACGGGGGGAGAACACTGAAGCTTTCTTT. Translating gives CASSPRGENTEAFF.

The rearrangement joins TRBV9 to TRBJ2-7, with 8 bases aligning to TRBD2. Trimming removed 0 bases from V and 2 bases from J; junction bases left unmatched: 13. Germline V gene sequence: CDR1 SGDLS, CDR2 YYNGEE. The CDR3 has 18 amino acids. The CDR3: CASSVAPSVAGITYEQYF. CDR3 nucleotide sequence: TGTGCCAGCAGCGTAGCCCCCTCCGTAGCGGGGATCACCTACGAGCAGTACTTC.

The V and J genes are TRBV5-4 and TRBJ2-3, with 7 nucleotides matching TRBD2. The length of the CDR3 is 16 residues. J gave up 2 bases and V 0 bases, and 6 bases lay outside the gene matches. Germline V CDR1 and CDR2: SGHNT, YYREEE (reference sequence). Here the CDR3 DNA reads TGTGCCAGCAGCTTGGCGGGGCGGGAGTACACAGATACGCAGTATTTT. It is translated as CASSLAGREYTDTQYF.

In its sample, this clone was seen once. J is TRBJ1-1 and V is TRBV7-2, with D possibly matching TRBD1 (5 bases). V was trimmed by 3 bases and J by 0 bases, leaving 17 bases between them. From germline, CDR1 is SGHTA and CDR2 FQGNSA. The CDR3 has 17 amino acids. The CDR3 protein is CASSFSRGPFMNTEAFF. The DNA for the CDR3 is TGTGCCAGCAGCTTCAGTCGGGGCCCATTTATGAACACTGAAGCTTTCTTT.

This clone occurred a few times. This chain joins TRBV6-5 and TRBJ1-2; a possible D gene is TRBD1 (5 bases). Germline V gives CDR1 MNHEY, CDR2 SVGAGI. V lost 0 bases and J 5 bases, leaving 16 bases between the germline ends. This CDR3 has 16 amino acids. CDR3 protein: CASSYSQAVGGYGYTF. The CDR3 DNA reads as TGTGCCAGCAGTTACTCTCAGGCCGTGGGGGGGTATGGCTACACCTTC.

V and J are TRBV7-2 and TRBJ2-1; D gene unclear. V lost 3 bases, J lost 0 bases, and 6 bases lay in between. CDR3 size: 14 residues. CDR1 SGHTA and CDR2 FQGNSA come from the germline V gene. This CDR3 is CASSFEASYNEQFF. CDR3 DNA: TGTGCCAGCAGCTTTGAGGCCTCCTACAATGAGCAGTTCTTC.

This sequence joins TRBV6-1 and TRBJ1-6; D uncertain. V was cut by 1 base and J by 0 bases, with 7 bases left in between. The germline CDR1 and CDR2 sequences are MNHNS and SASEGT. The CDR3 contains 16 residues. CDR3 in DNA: TGTGCCAGCAGTGAAGGGGAAGGCTCCTATAATTCACCCCTCCACTTT. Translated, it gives CASSEGEGSYNSPLHF.

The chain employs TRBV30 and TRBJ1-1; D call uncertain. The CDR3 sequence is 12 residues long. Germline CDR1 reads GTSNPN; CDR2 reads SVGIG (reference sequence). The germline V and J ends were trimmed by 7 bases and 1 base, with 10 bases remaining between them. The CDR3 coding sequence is TGTGCCTCGAATTTACAGAACACTGAAGCTTTCTTT. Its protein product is CASNLQNTEAFF.

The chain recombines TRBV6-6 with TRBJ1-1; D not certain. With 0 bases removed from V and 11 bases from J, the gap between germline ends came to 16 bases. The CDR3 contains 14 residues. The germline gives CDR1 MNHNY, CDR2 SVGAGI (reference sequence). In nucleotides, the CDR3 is TGTGCCAGCAGTTACTCGTCAGAAGCCCTCGAGGCTTTCTTT. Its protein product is CASSYSSEALEAFF.

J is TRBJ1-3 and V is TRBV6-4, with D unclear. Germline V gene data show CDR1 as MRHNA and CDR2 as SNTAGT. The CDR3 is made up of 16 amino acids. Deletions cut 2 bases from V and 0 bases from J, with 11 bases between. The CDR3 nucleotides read TGTGCCAGCAGTGACGGTCCGGTCGGCTCTGGAAACACCATATATTTT. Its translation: CASSDGPVGSGNTIYF.

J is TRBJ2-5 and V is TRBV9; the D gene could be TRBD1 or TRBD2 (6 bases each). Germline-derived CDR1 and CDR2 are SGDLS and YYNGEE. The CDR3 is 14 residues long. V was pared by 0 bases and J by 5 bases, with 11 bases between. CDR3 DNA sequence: TGTGCCAGCAGCGTAGGGGGGGCCCACGAGACCCAGTACTTC. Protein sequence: CASSVGGAHETQYF.

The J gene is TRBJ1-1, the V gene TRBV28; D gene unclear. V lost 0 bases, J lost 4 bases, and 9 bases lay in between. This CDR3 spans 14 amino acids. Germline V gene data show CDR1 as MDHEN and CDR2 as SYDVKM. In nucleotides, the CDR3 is TGTGCCAGCAGTTTATGGGGCTCTAGCACTGAAGCTTTCTTT. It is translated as CASSLWGSSTEAFF.

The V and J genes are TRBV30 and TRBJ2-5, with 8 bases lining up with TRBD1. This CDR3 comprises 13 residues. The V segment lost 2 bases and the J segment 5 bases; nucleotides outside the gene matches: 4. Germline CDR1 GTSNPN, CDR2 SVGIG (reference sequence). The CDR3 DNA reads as TGTGCCTGGAGTAAACAGGGGGTGGAGACCCAGTACTTC. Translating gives CAWSKQGVETQYF.

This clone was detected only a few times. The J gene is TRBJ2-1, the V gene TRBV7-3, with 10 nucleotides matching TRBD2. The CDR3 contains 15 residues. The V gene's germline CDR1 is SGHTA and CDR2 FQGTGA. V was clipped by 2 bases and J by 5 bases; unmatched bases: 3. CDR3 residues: CASSLLGLADNEQFF. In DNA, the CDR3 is TGTGCCAGCAGCTTACTAGGACTAGCGGACAATGAGCAGTTCTTC. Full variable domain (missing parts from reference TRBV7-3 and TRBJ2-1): GAGVSQTPSNKVTEKGKYVELRCDPISGHTALYWYRQSLGQGPEFLIYFQGTGAADDSGLPNDRFFAVRPEGSVSTLKIQRTERGDSAVYLCASSLLGLADNEQFFGPGTRLTVL.

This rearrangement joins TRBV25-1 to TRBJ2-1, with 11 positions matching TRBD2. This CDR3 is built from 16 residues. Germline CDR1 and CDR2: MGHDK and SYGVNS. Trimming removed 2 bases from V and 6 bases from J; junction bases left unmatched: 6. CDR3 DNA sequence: TGTGCCAGCAGTGAACCCCTCGGACTAGCGGGCAATGAGCAGTTCTTC. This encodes CASSEPLGLAGNEQFF.